This TCR beta chain was sequenced during a study of blood T cell repertoires in COVID-19 (dated by TCRdb to 2018 to 2020). Looking at the study overall: The collaborator samples originated in the United States, Italy and Spain and spanned the acute and convalescent phases of COVID-19. Samples came from the ongoing ImmuneRACE study (first 160 participants) plus 1,254 subjects from 6 global collaborators. The repertoires were made available in a free public database intended to serve as a resource for research on the immune response to SARS-CoV-2. Nearly every sample came with metadata listing a de-identified subject ID, COVID-19 status, age in years and sex. The prospective study material was composed of cDNA or gDNA derived from T cells, B-cell-depleted T cells, or PBMCs. Where HLA class I and class II types were available, the types were taken from metadata supplied by the sample provider, not from assay-based typing. Deeply sampled blood TCRbeta repertoires from subjects exposed to, actively infected with, or recovered from COVID-19 were included in the dataset. General study outcomes and caveats: The amount of clinical and demographic metadata varied by source and participant and was provided uncurated.

Each collaborating institution followed its own protocols to collect whole blood in K2EDTA tubes. For TCRbeta analysis, collaborators shipped samples in one of three forms: frozen whole blood, isolated PBMCs, or DNA extracted from either of those sample types. With respect to this clone: Its target antigen remains unknown. Per-base qualities were not stored, and no clone one base away is much larger.

TCRbeta CDR3 regions were amplified from genomic DNA by means of the immunoSEQ Assay, a bias-controlled multiplex PCR. In the source study's methods: The number of nucleated cells in each sample was estimated by amplification of reference gene primers within the assay. To quantify the absolute abundance of each unique TCRbeta CDR3 rearrangement, sequence reads were collapsed and filtered. For each sample, productive Simpson clonality was calculated as the square root of Simpson's diversity index over productive rearrangements. Here the immuneACCESS table is served through TCRdb, limited to in-frame sequences with V and J called. Missing clones are a known gap in these copies; in checked studies unresolved V genes cover under half, and the rest lacks a known reason. V and J calls plus clone size are reproduced from that table; the DNA served to infer D and trimming. Across this sample there are about 58,000 clones, with about 83% seen only once. 4.7% of the sample goes to the ten largest clones.

The clonotype originates from a middle-aged man with active COVID-19. The sample consisted of peripheral blood.

The CDR3 loop reads CASRRATGTGGSYYGYTF. The DNA sequence follows: TGTGCCAGCAGACGTGCTACCGGGACAGGGGGCTCCTACTATGGCTACACCTTC. The V and J genes are TRBV27 and TRBJ1-2, with 12 bases aligning to TRBD1. At the junction V is shortened by 6 bases and J by 3 bases; bases outside the gene matches: 14. CDR1 and CDR2 (MNHEY, SMNVEV) derive from the germline V gene (reference sequence). Its CDR3 holds 18 amino acids, cysteine through phenylalanine. This entry keeps only the CDR3 DNA: 54 bases, framed from base 1.